A selection of T cell receptor beta chains follows, all from one sample in a study of blood T cell repertoires in COVID-19. Measured with immunoSEQ multiplex PCR; TCRdb has only the in-frame clones, and not every one. The sample includes approximately 150,000 clones, around 88% of them seen just once. The sequenced sample consisted of peripheral blood. The origin of the receptors is a human donor in a cohort sampled during active COVID-19. Each CDR3 is given with its conserved first and last residue. The D gene is left open where the match is weak. A row's size may be missing; if present it is once, few, many or a size class.

clone_size	j_call	d_call	v_call	cdr3_nt	cdr3_aa
once	TRBJ1-1	.	TRBV6-4	TGTGCCAGCAGTGAAACAGCGAACACTGAAGCTTTCTTT	CASSETANTEAFF
.	TRBJ2-7	TRBD1	TRBV27	TGTGCCAGCAGTTTATTCATAGGGGGCCATCCCTACGAGCAGTACTTC	CASSLFIGGHPYEQYF
once	TRBJ2-3	TRBD1	TRBV7-2	TGTGCCAGCATCAACACGGGGGACAGGGGGACAGATACGCAGTATTTT	CASINTGDRGTDTQYF
.	TRBJ1-3	.	TRBV9	TGTGCCAGCAGCGTAGGCGGTGTCTCTGGAAACACCATATATTTT	CASSVGGVSGNTIYF
.	TRBJ2-7	.	TRBV5-6	TGTGCCAGCAGCACCACAATCCGACATTCCACTTCCTACGAGCAGTACTTC	CASSTTIRHSTSYEQYF
few	TRBJ1-6	.	TRBV3-1/TRBV3-2	TGTGCCAGCAGTTTAAAGACAGGTCATTCACCCCTCCACTTT	CASSLKTGHSPLHF
few	TRBJ2-3	TRBD2	TRBV7-6	TGTGCCAGCAGTGTAACGGGGGGAAGCACAGATACGCAGTATTTT	CASSVTGGSTDTQYF
once	TRBJ1-1	.	TRBV19	TGTGCCAGTAGTATATCCCCCAGGGCAGGCACTGAAGCTTTCTTT	CASSISPRAGTEAFF
.	TRBJ2-7	.	TRBV10-3	TGTGCCATCAGTGAAACAGGGTCGGACGAGCAGTACTTC	CAISETGSDEQYF
.	TRBJ1-5	.	TRBV6-6	TGTGCCAGCAGTACGCCCGTAGGGGATCAGCCCCAGCATTTT	CASSTPVGDQPQHF
.	TRBJ2-7	TRBD2	TRBV28	TGTGCCAGCAGTTTATCCGGGACTATATACGAGCAGTACTTC	CASSLSGTIYEQYF
.	TRBJ2-7	TRBD2	TRBV6-2/TRBV6-3	TGTGCCAGCAGTTACTCTATCGGGACTAGCGCTTCCTACGAGCAGTACTTC	CASSYSIGTSASYEQYF
.	TRBJ2-3	TRBD2	TRBV6-5	TGTGCCAGCAGCCGACTAGCGGGAGGCACAGATACGCAGTATTTT	CASSRLAGGTDTQYF
.	TRBJ2-7	.	TRBV19	TGTGCCAGTAGTATAGGCGGGACAGACCTTTACGAGCAGTACTTC	CASSIGGTDLYEQYF
.	TRBJ2-1	TRBD2	TRBV24-1	TGTGCCACCGGGAGGGTCTCCTACAATGAGCAGTTCTTC	CATGRVSYNEQFF
.	TRBJ1-4	TRBD1	TRBV18	TGTGCCAGCTCACCCGGACAGGGCGCTAGTGAAAAACTGTTTTTT	CASSPGQGASEKLFF
.	TRBJ2-5	.	TRBV9	TGTGCCAGCAGCGTAGACACGGGGCAAGAGACCCAGTACTTC	CASSVDTGQETQYF
.	TRBJ1-1	.	TRBV6-6	TGTGCCAGCAGTCATACAGGGACCACTGAAGCTTTCTTT	CASSHTGTTEAFF
.	TRBJ2-2	TRBD2	TRBV5-8	TGTGCCAGCAGCTTGGAACTAGCGGGGACCGGGGAGCTGTTTTTT	CASSLELAGTGELFF
once	TRBJ2-5	TRBD1	TRBV28	TGTGCCAGCAGACCTCAGGGGGCGTGGGGGGAGACCCAGTACTTC	CASRPQGAWGETQYF
.	TRBJ1-5	.	TRBV3-1/TRBV3-2	TGTGCCAGCAGCCAAGACTTGAATCAGCCCCAGCATTTT	CASSQDLNQPQHF
.	TRBJ2-2	TRBD1	TRBV18	TGTGCCAGCTCACTATTTCCGGGACAGGGATTATCCGGGGAGCTGTTTTTT	CASSLFPGQGLSGELFF
.	TRBJ1-6	TRBD1	TRBV5-6	TGTGCCAGCAGCTACGGGACAGTTTTAAATTCACCCCTCCACTTT	CASSYGTVLNSPLHF
.	TRBJ2-3	.	TRBV29-1	TGCAGCGCATGGGGACGGGGGGCGAACACAGATACGCAGTATTTT	CSAWGRGANTDTQYF
once	TRBJ2-3	TRBD2	TRBV24-1	TGTGCCACCAGTTCGAGGGAGGGCAGGGATACGCAGTATTTT	CATSSREGRDTQYF
.	TRBJ1-1	TRBD1	TRBV19	TGTGCCAGTAGTCCGGACAGGGGAAACACTGAAGCTTTCTTT	CASSPDRGNTEAFF
.	TRBJ2-5	.	TRBV6-5	TGTGCCAGCAGACCTCTCCGGCAAGAGACCCAGTACTTC	CASRPLRQETQYF
.	TRBJ2-3	.	TRBV9	TGTGCCAGCTCTCTACCTAGCACAGATACGCAGTATTTT	CASSLPSTDTQYF
.	TRBJ1-5	.	TRBV28	TGTGCCAGCACTAGTAGCCAGGGTTTCAGCAATCAGCCCCAGCATTTT	CASTSSQGFSNQPQHF
.	TRBJ2-5	TRBD2	TRBV11-3	TGTGCCAGCAGCTTAAGACTAGCGGGAGGAGTTGTTTATCAAGAGACCCAGTACTTC	CASSLRLAGGVVYQETQYF